This TCR beta chain came from a study of memory CD4+ T cells and cytomegalovirus serostatus. Study-level background: This sample comes from healthy Belgian adults, eight or nine CMV seropositive, approximately 24 seronegative.

Regarding this clone: Its antigen is unidentified.

Generated by immunoSEQ multiplex PCR, the TCRdb table keeps only in-frame clones and is missing some. The sample has some 66,000 clones, 70% to 80% seen once. Germline trimming cut 1 base from V and 6 bases from J; bases unmatched to any gene: 9. The germline V gene encodes CDR1 SEHNR and CDR2 FQNEAQ (reference sequence). CDR3 length: 16 amino acids. The sort gate was single viable CD3+CD4+CD8-CD45RO+ cells for memory CD4+ T cells. Study-level findings and limits: 67 of 164 known CMV-associated TCRbeta sequences appeared in CD4+ memory. CMV serostatus prediction reached median AUC roughly 0.95, or 0.91 with US-trained model.

This sequence joins TRBV7-9 and TRBJ1-5, with 7 bases that match TRBD1. The specimen sequenced was memory CD4+ T cells from blood. This receptor was obtained from an adult in good health and CMV-seropositive. CDR3: CASSLDEGASGQPQHF. The CDR3 DNA reads as TGTGCCAGCAGCTTAGATGAGGGGGCCTCTGGTCAGCCCCAGCATTTT.